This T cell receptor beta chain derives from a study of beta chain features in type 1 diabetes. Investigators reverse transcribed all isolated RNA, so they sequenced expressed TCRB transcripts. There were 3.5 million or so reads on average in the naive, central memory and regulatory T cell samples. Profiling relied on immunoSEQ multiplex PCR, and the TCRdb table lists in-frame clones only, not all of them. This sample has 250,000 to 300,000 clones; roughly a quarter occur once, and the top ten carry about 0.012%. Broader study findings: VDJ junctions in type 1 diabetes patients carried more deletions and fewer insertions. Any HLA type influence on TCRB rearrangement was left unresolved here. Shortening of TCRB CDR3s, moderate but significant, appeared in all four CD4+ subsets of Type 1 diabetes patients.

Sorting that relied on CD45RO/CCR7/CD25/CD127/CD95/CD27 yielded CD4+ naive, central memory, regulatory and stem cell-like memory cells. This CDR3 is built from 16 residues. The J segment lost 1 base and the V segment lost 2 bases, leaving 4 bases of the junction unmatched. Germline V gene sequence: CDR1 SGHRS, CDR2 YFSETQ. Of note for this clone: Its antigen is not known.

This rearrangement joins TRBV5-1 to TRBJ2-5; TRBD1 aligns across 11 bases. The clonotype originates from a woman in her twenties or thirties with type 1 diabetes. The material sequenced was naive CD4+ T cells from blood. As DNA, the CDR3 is TGCGCCAGCAGCTTAGGGACAGGGGGTCCCCAAGAGACCCAGTACTTC. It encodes CASSLGTGGPQETQYF.